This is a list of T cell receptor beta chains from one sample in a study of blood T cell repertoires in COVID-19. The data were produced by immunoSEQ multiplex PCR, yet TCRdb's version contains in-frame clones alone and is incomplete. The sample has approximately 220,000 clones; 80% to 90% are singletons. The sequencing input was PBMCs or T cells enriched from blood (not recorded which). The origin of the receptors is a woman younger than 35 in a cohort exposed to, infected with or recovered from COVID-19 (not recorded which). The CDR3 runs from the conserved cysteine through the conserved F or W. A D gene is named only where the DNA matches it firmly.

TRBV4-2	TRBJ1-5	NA	TGTGCCAGCAGCCAAGATCTAGCAGGTAATCAGCCCCAGCATTTT	CASSQDLAGNQPQHF
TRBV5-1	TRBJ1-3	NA	TGCGCCAGCAGCTTGGGGACTCCTGATAGCACCATATATTTT	CASSLGTPDSTIYF
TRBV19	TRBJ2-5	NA	TGTGCCAGTAGTAAGAGACTAGTTAGAGCGCAAGAGACCCAGTACTTC	CASSKRLVRAQETQYF
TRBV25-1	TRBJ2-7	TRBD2	TGTGCCAGCAGTAGGGATAGCGGGCGAGAGCAGTACTTC	CASSRDSGREQYF
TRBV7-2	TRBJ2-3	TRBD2	TGTGCCAGCAGCTTAATCGTCCGGGGGGGCGGGGATACGCAGTATTTT	CASSLIVRGGGDTQYF
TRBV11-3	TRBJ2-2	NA	TGTGCCAGCAGCTTTGCCGGGCCTCCCAGGGGCGGGGAGCTGTTTTTT	CASSFAGPPRGGELFF
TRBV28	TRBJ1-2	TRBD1	TGTGCCAGCACCCGGCCATCAGGGGGCTTCTCCTACACCTTC	CASTRPSGGFSYTF
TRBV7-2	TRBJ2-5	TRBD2	TGTGCCAGCAGCTTAGGGACTAGCCTCCAAGAGACCCAGTACTTC	CASSLGTSLQETQYF
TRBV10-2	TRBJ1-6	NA	TGCGCCAGCAGTCAGGGGACCAGGAATTCACCCCTCCACTTT	CASSQGTRNSPLHF
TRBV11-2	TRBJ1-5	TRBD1	TGTGCCAGCAGCTTGGGGGGACCGGGACAGTGGTACAATCAGCCCCAGCATTTT	CASSLGGPGQWYNQPQHF
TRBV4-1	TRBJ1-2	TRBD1	TGCGCCAGCAGCCAAGATCTCCGACAGGGGGCGCGACCCTATGGCTACACCTTC	CASSQDLRQGARPYGYTF